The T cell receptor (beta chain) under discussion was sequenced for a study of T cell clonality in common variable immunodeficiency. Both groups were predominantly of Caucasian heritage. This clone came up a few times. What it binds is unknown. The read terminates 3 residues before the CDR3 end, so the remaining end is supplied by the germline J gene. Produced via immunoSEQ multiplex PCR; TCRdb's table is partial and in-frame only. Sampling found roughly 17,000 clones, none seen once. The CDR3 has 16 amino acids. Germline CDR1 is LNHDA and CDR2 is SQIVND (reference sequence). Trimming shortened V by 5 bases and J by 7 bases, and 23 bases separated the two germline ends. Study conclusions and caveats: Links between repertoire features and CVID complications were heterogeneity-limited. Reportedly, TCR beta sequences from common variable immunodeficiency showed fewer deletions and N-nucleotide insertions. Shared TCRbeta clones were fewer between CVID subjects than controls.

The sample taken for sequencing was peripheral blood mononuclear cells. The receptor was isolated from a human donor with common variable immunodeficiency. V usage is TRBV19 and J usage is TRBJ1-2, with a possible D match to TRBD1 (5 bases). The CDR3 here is CASSSPGGGLIVGYTF. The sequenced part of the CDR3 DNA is TGTGCCAGTAGTTCCCCCGGCGGGGGACTAATAGTTGGC.